This section outlines one T cell receptor beta chain sequence together with its context. The target of this receptor is not known. One base away there is no much larger clone; base qualities are not given. The germline V gene provides CDR1 SGHDT and CDR2 YYEEEE. Trimming takes 1 base from V and 0 bases from J, and the germline ends sit 13 bases apart. The CDR3, from cysteine to phenylalanine, totals 16 residues. Only CDR3 DNA remains: 48 bases, in frame from the first base. The sample is drawn from a study of cytomegalovirus exposure and HLA in healthy donors (TCRdb year 2017). As for the study more broadly: According to a later analysis, the approximately 120 validation repertoires were produced on the same platform as the approximately 690 repertoires of the first cohort. The study was designed to test whether signatures of past pathogen exposure could be identified by cataloging public T cell receptors. In addition to the first cohort of about 650 subjects, a separate validation cohort of 120 different subjects was used. The study combined high-throughput TCR immunosequencing, statistical association of individual TCRs with disease status, and machine learning to predict cytomegalovirus infection status. The research as a whole found: A later analysis had no HLA typing for the validation cohort, so co-occurrence there was scored across all 110 or so repertoires. A total of 150 or so TCR beta chains were listed by the study as associated with cytomegalovirus. The authors suggested that the approach could potentially be generalized to other disease states and immunological phenotypes. Subsequent analysis determined that TCRs grouped into clusters in the first cohort also showed a tendency toward co-occurrence across the approximately 110 validation repertoires, and roughly 95% of cluster scores exceeded 0. Three of the identified cytomegalovirus-associated TCR beta chains were confirmed in vitro to be specific for cytomegalovirus antigens. While some public TCRs were present in many individuals, most TCR sequences turned up only very rarely across donors. The classifier was reported to diagnose cytomegalovirus status with high specificity and sensitivity in both the original cohort and the validation cohort.

Receptors were amplified or captured by the immunoSEQ multiplex PCR assay. In the source study's methods: A statistical classification framework was developed to diagnose cytomegalovirus status using the catalog of TCR beta chain sequences. The table comes from immuneACCESS by way of TCRdb, which keeps in-frame sequences with V and J called. Part of the clones is missing from these tables; in studies checked, under half for an unresolved V gene and the rest for unknown reasons. That table is the source of V, J and clone size, and D and trimming were worked out from the DNA. The sample yields some 240,000 clones; around 78% were counted once. In total, the top ten clones hold roughly 5.5% of the sample. The donors were included in the validation cohort of approximately 120 subjects, a group kept apart from the roughly 700-subject first cohort.

The chain is encoded by TRBV5-6 joined to TRBJ1-1; perhaps TRBD1 is the D gene, with 5 bases matching. The sequenced material came from PBMCs. This TCR was recovered from a woman younger than 30 in good health and CMV-seronegative. The CDR3 here reads CASSLFTGTVNTEAFF. The sequence in DNA is TGTGCCAGCAGCTTGTTCACCGGGACGGTGAACACTGAAGCTTTCTTT.